The 28 T cell receptor beta chains in this list originate from one sample, sequenced in a study of blood T cell repertoires in COVID-19 (dated by TCRdb to 2020 to 2022). To prepare the library, the immunoSEQ multiplex PCR assay was applied. Entries here come from immuneACCESS through TCRdb and include only in-frame sequences with V and J called. Some clones fail to appear in such tables; in the studies checked, an unresolved V gene covers under half of the shortfall, and the cause of the remainder is unknown. In this sample the table shows approximately 230,000 clones, around 80% of which occur a single time. The ten largest clones capture approximately 6% of the sample. The source material was peripheral blood. Receptor source: a man older than 75 with acute or convalescent COVID-19.

V and J are TRBV3-1 (or the pseudogene TRBV3-2) and TRBJ2-1, with 7 bases aligning to TRBD1. The V segment lost 3 bases and the J segment 4 bases; nucleotides outside the gene matches: 6. This CDR3 has 15 amino acids. Germline CDR1 is LGHDT and CDR2 is YNNKEL (reference sequence). CDR3 loop: CASSHQDRRYNEQFF. CDR3 sequence (DNA): TGTGCCAGCAGCCATCAGGACAGGCGATACAATGAGCAGTTCTTC.

This chain uses TRBV4-1 with TRBJ2-7; TRBD2 agrees at 9 bases. This CDR3 is 16 amino acids long. Germline V gene lookup returns CDR1 MGHRA and CDR2 YSYEKL. The ends lost 0 bases at V and 2 bases at J; junction bases unmatched: 5. The CDR3 DNA follows: TGCGCCAGCAGCCAAGATATGAGACTAGCGGCCTACGAGCAGTACTTC. It encodes CASSQDMRLAAYEQYF.

This clone turned up a few times. J is TRBJ1-5 and V is TRBV2; 8 bases agree with TRBD1. CDR3 size: 14 residues. V lost 5 bases to trimming and J lost 7 bases; unmatched junction nucleotides: 7. Per germline, CDR1 SNHLY and CDR2 FYNNEI. CDR3 DNA: TGTGCCAGCAGTTCCGGACAGGGTCAACAGCCCCAGCATTTT. Translation gives CASSSGQGQQPQHF.

The chain joins TRBV7-9 to TRBJ1-5, with 9 positions matching TRBD1. The germline CDR1 and CDR2 sequences are SEHNR and FQNEAQ (reference sequence). This CDR3 is 14 amino acids long. The junction had 3 bases not matched to a gene; V was cut back by 4 bases and J by 5 bases. The CDR3 nucleotides are TGTGCCAGCAGCTCAACAGGGGGCTATCAGCCCCAGCATTTT. Translating gives CASSSTGGYQPQHF.

This rearrangement joins TRBV3-1 (or the pseudogene TRBV3-2) to TRBJ2-1; no clear D. The germline CDR1 and CDR2 sequences are LGHDT and YNNKEL (reference sequence). The CDR3 length is 15 residues. V dropped 2 bases and J dropped 4 bases, with 12 bases sitting between them. The CDR3 protein is CASSQRRGLYNEQFF. The CDR3 DNA follows: TGTGCCAGCAGCCAACGGCGTGGGCTATACAATGAGCAGTTCTTC.

The V gene is TRBV18, the J gene TRBJ2-3, with 13 bases matching TRBD2. J lost 2 bases, V lost 1 base, and 6 bases had no gene match. The CDR3 contains 18 residues. Germline CDR1 and CDR2: KGHSH and LQKENI. CDR3 in amino acids: CASSPQRTSGGNTDTQYF. CDR3 nucleotides: TGTGCCAGCTCACCACAAAGGACTAGCGGGGGAAACACAGATACGCAGTATTTT.

This clone was seen only once. The junction shows a germline mismatch at one end, possibly a read error. The CDR3, as DNA: TGTGCTAGCACGGGACTCCTCTACAATGAGCAGTTCTTC. Translating gives CASTGLLYNEQFF. The V gene is TRBV6-5, the J gene TRBJ2-1, with D perhaps TRBD2 (6 bases). CDR3 length: 13 amino acids. Germline V CDR1 and CDR2: MNHEY, SVGAGI.

DNA of the CDR3: TGTGCCAGCAGCCAGTACGGGGGCACAGATACGCAGTATTTT. Protein sequence: CASSQYGGTDTQYF. V is TRBV3-1 (or the pseudogene TRBV3-2) and J is TRBJ2-3; a possible D gene is TRBD2 (5 bases). The CDR3 sequence is 14 residues long. Looked up from germline, CDR1 is LGHDT and CDR2 is YNNKEL (reference sequence). Between the trimmed V and J ends, which lost 3 bases and 1 base, there was a span of 8 bases.

This rearrangement joins TRBV15 to TRBJ1-1, with a tentative D call TRBD1 (5 bases). This CDR3 is built from 12 residues. Per germline, CDR1 LNHNV and CDR2 YYDKDF (reference sequence). Deletions cut 0 bases from V and 8 bases from J, with 7 bases between. Here the CDR3 reads CATSREGGEAFF. The CDR3 DNA sequence: TGTGCCACCAGCAGAGAGGGGGGAGAAGCTTTCTTT.

This chain joins TRBV21-1 and TRBJ1-4; the DNA was not compared with TRBD1, the D call given in the table. TRBV21-1 is designated a pseudogene. The CDR3 has 15 residues. As DNA, the CDR3 is TGTGCCAGCAGCAAAGATAAAGGGGGTAATGAAAAACTGTTTTTT. It translates to CASSKDKGGNEKLFF.

The rearrangement joins TRBV7-6 to TRBJ2-5; 7 bases fit TRBD1. Looked up from germline, CDR1 is SGHVS and CDR2 is FNYEAQ. The CDR3 sequence is 14 residues long. Trimming removed 6 bases from V and 1 base from J; junction bases left unmatched: 5. The CDR3 reads CASRQDRVQETQYF. Written as DNA, the CDR3 is TGTGCCAGCAGGCAAGACAGGGTCCAAGAGACCCAGTACTTC.

The chain combines TRBV28 with TRBJ1-2; D is undetermined. With 4 bases removed from V and 2 bases from J, the gap between germline ends came to 17 bases. The CDR3 extends over 16 amino acids. The germline gives CDR1 MDHEN, CDR2 SYDVKM. CDR3 amino acids: CASSSSPGVWNYGYTF. As DNA, the CDR3 is TGTGCCAGCAGTTCTTCTCCGGGAGTGTGGAACTATGGCTACACCTTC.

The CDR3 coding sequence is TGTGCCAGCAGTTACACTCCGACAGGGAGCACAGATACGCAGTATTTT. Protein product: CASSYTPTGSTDTQYF. This chain uses TRBV6-5 with TRBJ2-3, with 7 bases that match TRBD1. The CDR3 contains 16 residues. J lost 0 bases, V lost 2 bases, and 5 bases had no gene match. Germline loops: CDR1 MNHEY, CDR2 SVGAGI.

This clone was observed a single time. The chain uses TRBV3-1 (or the pseudogene TRBV3-2) and TRBJ2-1; 11 bases match TRBD2. Trimming took 3 bases from V and 0 from J; bases not matched to a gene: 1. The germline gives CDR1 LGHDT, CDR2 YNNKEL (reference sequence). The CDR3 spans 16 residues. In nucleotides, the CDR3 is TGTGCCAGCAGCCATACTAGCGGGGGCTCCTACAATGAGCAGTTCTTC. Its protein product is CASSHTSGGSYNEQFF.

This clone has more than one count but fewer than ten. This chain links TRBV20-1 with TRBJ2-7; D perhaps matches TRBD1 (6 bases). The V and J ends lost 6 bases and 3 bases respectively, with 12 bases between them. Germline lookup yields CDR1 DFQATT and CDR2 SNEGSKA (reference sequence). The CDR3 contains 12 residues. CDR3 sequence: CSASPDSYEQYF. CDR3 in DNA: TGCAGTGCGAGTCCGGACAGCTACGAGCAGTACTTC.

The rearrangement joins TRBV9 to TRBJ2-1; 16 positions match TRBD2. The V segment lost 0 bases and the J segment 9 bases; nucleotides outside the gene matches: 6. CDR3 length: 17 residues. CDR1 is SGDLS and CDR2 is YYNGEE in the germline V gene. CDR3 sequence: CASSVGGLAGGNGEQFF. CDR3 nucleotide sequence: TGTGCCAGCAGCGTAGGGGGACTAGCGGGAGGGAATGGTGAGCAGTTCTTC. Filled out from reference TRBV9 and TRBJ2-1, the complete variable domain reads DSGVTQTPKHLITATGQRVTLRCSPRSGDLSVYWYQQSLDQGLQFLIQYYNGEERAKGNILERFSAQQFPDLHSELNLSSLELGDSALYFCASSVGGLAGGNGEQFFGPGTRLTVL.

The chain links TRBV3-1 (or the pseudogene TRBV3-2) to TRBJ1-2; 8 bases align to TRBD1. CDR1 LGHDT and CDR2 YNNKEL come from the germline V gene (reference sequence). The CDR3 loop spans 15 amino acids. Unmatched junction bases numbered 6, after V lost 3 bases and J lost 3 bases. Here the CDR3 reads CASSHLDRGDYGYTF. CDR3 nucleotide sequence: TGTGCCAGCAGCCACTTAGACAGGGGAGACTATGGCTACACCTTC.

This chain uses TRBV14 with TRBJ2-7; 7 nucleotides align to TRBD2. V shed 0 bases and J 2 bases; nucleotides not matched to a gene: 13. CDR3 size: 18 residues. From germline, CDR1 is SGHDN and CDR2 FVKESK. CDR3 loop: CASSQDWVRGKPTYEQYF. Written as DNA, the CDR3 is TGTGCCAGCAGCCAAGATTGGGTGCGGGGGAAGCCCACCTACGAGCAGTACTTC.

Concerning this clone itself: Other DNA sequences in this sample translate to the same CDR3. This chain connects TRBV5-4 to TRBJ2-5; 8 positions match TRBD2. The CDR3 sequence is 15 residues long. Per the germline V gene, CDR1 is SGHNT and CDR2 is YYREEE (reference sequence). The V segment lost 0 bases and the J segment 4 bases; nucleotides outside the gene matches: 5. The DNA of the CDR3 is TGTGCCAGCAGCTTGGCCGGGAGGGGGGGAGAGACCCAGTACTTC. It translates to CASSLAGRGGETQYF.

V and J are TRBV12-3 or TRBV12-4 and TRBJ1-4; TRBD1 matches at 7 bases. Losses at the gene ends were 4 bases for V and 10 bases for J; bases not matched to a gene: 6. The CDR3 is made up of 13 amino acids. This chain's CDR3 is CASSSRQGGKLFF. The CDR3 DNA sequence: TGTGCCAGCAGTTCCCGGCAGGGGGGAAAACTGTTTTTT.

V and J are TRBV4-2 and TRBJ2-5, with TRBD2 identical over 12 bases. The CDR3 sequence is 18 residues long. Germline V gives CDR1 LGHNA, CDR2 YNFKEQ. The V gene end was trimmed by 1 base and the J gene end by 5 bases; junction bases not matched to a gene: 11. Here the CDR3 DNA reads TGTGCCAGCAGCCAAGCTGGGAGACTAGCGGGAGAGGGGGAGACCCAGTACTTC. This sequence encodes CASSQAGRLAGEGETQYF.

The chain carries TRBV25-1 and TRBJ1-1; D gene ambiguous. CDR1 and CDR2 (germline): MGHDK, SYGVNS. Trimming removed 1 base from V and 1 base from J, with 10 bases in between. CDR3 length equals 15 residues. As DNA, the CDR3 is TGTGCCAGCAGTGAATCAGGCCCCGCGAACACTGAAGCTTTCTTT. This gives the protein CASSESGPANTEAFF. Supplemented by reference TRBV25-1 and TRBJ1-1, the full variable domain reads EADIYQTPRYLVIGTGKKITLECSQTMGHDKMYWYQQDPGMELHLIHYSYGVNSTEKGDLSSESTVSRIRTEHFPLTLESARPSHTSQYLCASSESGPANTEAFFGQGTRLTVV.

The J gene is TRBJ2-1, the V gene TRBV10-2; 9 nucleotides line up with TRBD2. The CDR3 totals 12 residues. V lost 10 bases to trimming and J lost 10 bases; unmatched junction nucleotides: 8. Germline-derived CDR1 and CDR2 are WSHSY and SAAADI. The DNA of the CDR3 is TGCGCCACCGATCCGGGACTAGCAGAGCAGTTCTTC. Its translation is CATDPGLAEQFF.

V is TRBV30 and J is TRBJ1-2; no firm D call. The CDR3 length is 12 residues. The V and J ends lost 3 bases and 3 bases respectively, with 8 bases between them. Germline lookup yields CDR1 GTSNPN and CDR2 SVGIG (reference sequence). DNA of the CDR3: TGTGCCTGGAGCACGGGAGACTATGGCTACACCTTC. It codes for CAWSTGDYGYTF.

The J gene is TRBJ2-1, the V gene TRBV6-4; 11 nucleotides match TRBD2. V was pared by 6 bases and J by 5 bases, with 6 bases of the junction left unmatched. This CDR3 spans 15 amino acids. CDR1 and CDR2 (germline): MRHNA, SNTAGT. CDR3 protein: CASSTGTSGNNEQFF. The CDR3, as DNA: TGTGCCAGCAGCACCGGGACTAGCGGCAACAATGAGCAGTTCTTC.

This clone was seen a single time. The gene calls are TRBV5-1 and TRBJ2-1, with TRBD1 matching over 11 bases. In germline, CDR1 is SGHRS, CDR2 YFSETQ. V was pared by 0 bases and J by 8 bases, with 7 bases of the junction left unmatched. The CDR3 contains 16 residues. This CDR3 is CASSLAGGQGGDEQFF. The CDR3 DNA reads TGCGCCAGCAGCTTGGCCGGGGGACAGGGGGGCGATGAGCAGTTCTTC.

Points on this clone: Other DNA sequences in this sample translate to the same CDR3. The genes are TRBV5-1 and TRBJ2-7; tentatively, D is TRBD1 (5 bases). Looked up from germline, CDR1 is SGHRS and CDR2 is YFSETQ. The CDR3 contains 14 residues. V gave up 0 bases and J gave up 0 bases, with 7 bases separating them. The CDR3 DNA reads as TGCGCCAGCAGCTTGGGACAGTCCTCCTACGAGCAGTACTTC. Residues: CASSLGQSSYEQYF.

To note about this clone: Other DNA sequences of this sample code for an identical CDR3. V usage is TRBV29-1 and J usage is TRBJ2-7; D possibly corresponds to TRBD2 (5 bases). CDR1 SQVTM and CDR2 ANQGSEA come from the germline V gene. Trimming cost V 6 bases and J 7 bases, with 13 bases left between them. This CDR3 spans 11 amino acids. In nucleotides, the CDR3 is TGCAGCGTGGCACGGTCGGGGGAGCAGTACTTC. It is translated as CSVARSGEQYF.